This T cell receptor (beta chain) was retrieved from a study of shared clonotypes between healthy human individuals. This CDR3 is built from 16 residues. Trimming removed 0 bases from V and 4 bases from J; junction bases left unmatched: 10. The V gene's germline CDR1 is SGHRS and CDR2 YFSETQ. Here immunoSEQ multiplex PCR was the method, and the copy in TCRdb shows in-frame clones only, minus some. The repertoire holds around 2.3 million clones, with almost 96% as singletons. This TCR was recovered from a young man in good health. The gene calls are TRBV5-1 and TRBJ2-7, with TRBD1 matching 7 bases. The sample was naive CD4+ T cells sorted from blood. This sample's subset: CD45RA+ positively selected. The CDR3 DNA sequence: TGCGCCAGCAGCTTGGATGGGGGCCAGGGGGTATACGAGCAGTACTTC. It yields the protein CASSLDGGQGVYEQYF.